These T cell receptor beta chains were read from a single sample in a study of response to subunit inactivated influenza vaccine. TCRdb fed the RT-PCR reads into MiXCR, producing one record per CDR3 protein. The sample records under 200,000 distinct CDR3 sequences, about 10% being singletons. Source: CD8+ T cells sorted from PBMCs, taken around 2 years after vaccination. The source of these receptors is a man in his fifties or sixties who received an inactivated influenza vaccine. Both conserved end residues are part of each CDR3. D genes are given only for firm matches. Not all rows give a size; the values are once, few, many and, for expanded clones, a class.

TRBV9	TRBJ2-2	.	.	CASSVWMAGELFF	TGTGCCAGCAGCGTATGGATGGCCGGGGAGCTGTTTTTT
TRBV12-3/TRBV12-4	TRBJ2-4	few	TRBD1	CASSYRGDRRDIQYF	TGTGCCAGCAGTTACAGGGGGGACAGGAGAGACATTCAGTACTTC
TRBV10-3	TRBJ2-5	many	TRBD1	CAISTDRQETQYF	TGTGCCATCAGCACGGACAGGCAAGAGACCCAGTACTTC
TRBV28	TRBJ2-5	once	.	CASSLLVGHQFQETQYF	TGTGCCAGCAGTTTATTAGTGGGACACCAATTCCAAGAGACCCAGTACTTC
TRBV4-1	TRBJ1-2	.	.	CASSPIGAGGTSTYGYTF	TGCGCCAGCAGCCCGATTGGGGCGGGGGGAACTTCTACCTATGGCTACACCTTC
TRBV7-8	TRBJ2-2	.	.	CSSSLAGPGELVF	TGTTCCAGCAGCTTAGCAGGTCCCGGGGAGCTGGTTTTT
TRBV6-5	TRBJ2-2	.	.	CASSYSAMSNTGELFF	TGTGCCAGCAGTTACTCGGCTATGTCGAACACCGGGGAGCTGTTTTTT
TRBV29-1	TRBJ1-2	.	TRBD1	CSVEDWTGDYGYTF	TGCAGCGTTGAAGACTGGACAGGGGACTATGGCTACACCTTC
TRBV11-2	TRBJ1-4	many	.	CASSSDGHEKLFF	TGTGCCAGCAGTTCGGACGGTCATGAAAAACTGTTTTTT
TRBV27	TRBJ2-1	few	TRBD2	CASSISGGTYNEQFF	TGTGCCAGCAGTATTAGCGGGGGGACCTACAATGAGCAGTTCTTC
TRBV20-1	TRBJ2-4	.	TRBD1	CSAITGEKGFNIQYF	TGCAGTGCTATTACAGGGGAAAAGGGCTTTAACATTCAGTACTTC
TRBV7-3	TRBJ2-3	.	TRBD2	CASSLTGGGADTQYF	TGTGCCAGCAGCTTAACGGGGGGAGGGGCAGATACGCAGTATTTT
TRBV29-1	TRBJ2-7	few	TRBD2	CSVERLGTSGTYEQYF	TGCAGCGTTGAACGACTTGGTACTAGCGGTACCTACGAGCAGTACTTC
TRBV11-2	TRBJ2-5	.	TRBD1	CASSPYRGSETQYF	TGTGCCAGCAGCCCCTACAGGGGATCGGAGACCCAGTACTTC
TRBV6-2/TRBV6-3	TRBJ2-5	few	.	CASRPDGETQYF	TGTGCCAGCAGACCCGACGGGGAGACCCAGTACTTC
TRBV20-1	TRBJ2-1	many	.	CSATGTEYYNEQFF	TGCAGTGCGACCGGGACTGAATATTACAATGAGCAGTTCTTC
TRBV2	TRBJ2-7	few	.	CASSRLRMALEQYF	TGTGCCAGCAGTCGCCTCCGCATGGCTCTCGAGCAGTACTTC
TRBV4-1	TRBJ1-1	many	.	CASSQDVNTEAFF	TGCGCCAGCAGCCAAGACGTGAACACTGAAGCTTTCTTT
TRBV5-1	TRBJ2-2	.	TRBD1	CASSHLQGDTGELFF	TGCGCCAGCAGTCACCTCCAGGGGGACACCGGGGAGCTGTTTTTT
TRBV20-1	TRBJ2-1	many	.	CSAPRTEDYNEQFF	TGCAGTGCCCCTAGGACCGAGGACTACAATGAGCAGTTCTTC
TRBV12-3/TRBV12-4	TRBJ1-5	few	TRBD1	CASSGQGNNQPQHF	TGTGCCAGCAGCGGACAGGGAAACAATCAGCCCCAGCATTTT
TRBV9	TRBJ2-7	.	.	CASSGRTASFYEQYF	TGTGCCAGCAGCGGGCGGACAGCATCATTCTACGAGCAGTACTTC
TRBV9	TRBJ2-1	many	.	CASSVGNSEQFF	TGTGCCAGCAGCGTAGGAAATTCAGAGCAGTTCTTC
TRBV7-9	TRBJ2-3	few	.	CASSLGLRESTDTQYF	TGTGCCAGCAGTTTGGGACTGCGAGAAAGCACAGATACGCAGTATTTT